A single sample is the source of the 17 T cell receptor beta chains below, sequenced in a study of blood T cell repertoires in COVID-19. Clones were read by immunoSEQ multiplex PCR, and TCRdb kept only the in-frame ones, dropping some. This sample yields around 450,000 clones, of which 87% are seen a single time; under 0.75% belongs to the top ten. Sequencing was carried out using PBMCs or T cells enriched from blood (not recorded which). These receptors were taken from a woman between 18 and 29 years old who had recovered from COVID-19.

The chain is built from TRBV11-2 and TRBJ2-1, with 8 bases matching TRBD1. Trimming cost V 3 bases and J 8 bases; bases outside gene matches: 3. CDR3 length: 13 residues. CDR1 and CDR2 (germline): SGHAT, FQNNGV. The CDR3 DNA sequence: TGTGCCAGCAGCTTCCACAGGGGGGATGAGCAGTTCTTC. The encoded protein is CASSFHRGDEQFF.

The chain carries TRBV24-1 and TRBJ2-1, with 7 bases identical to TRBD2. Looked up from germline, CDR1 is KGHDR and CDR2 is SFDVKD. Trimming removed 1 base from V and 7 bases from J; junction bases left unmatched: 6. The CDR3 is 15 amino acids. CDR3 sequence (DNA): TGTGCCACCAGTGATTTCAGCGGGAACCTGAATGAGCAGTTCTTC. Its translation is CATSDFSGNLNEQFF.

CDR3: CASSLGGGGNTEAFF. The CDR3 DNA is TGTGCCAGCAGCTTAGGCGGCGGAGGGAACACTGAAGCTTTCTTT. This rearrangement joins TRBV5-4 to TRBJ1-1; D is unresolved. With 2 bases removed from V and 1 base from J, the gap between germline ends came to 12 bases. CDR3 size: 15 residues. Germline V lookup: CDR1 SGHNT, CDR2 YYREEE (reference sequence).

The table lists this clone with a few counts. The chain carries TRBV4-1 and TRBJ1-2; 8 bases align to TRBD1. CDR1 is MGHRA and CDR2 is YSYEKL in the germline V gene. The CDR3 is 15 residues long. V lost 1 base, J lost 5 bases, and 6 bases stayed unmatched. In DNA form, the CDR3 reads TGCGCCAGCAGCCAAGTAGGACAGGGATGGTATGGCTACACCTTC. It specifies CASSQVGQGWYGYTF.

The rearrangement links TRBV30 to TRBJ1-1; D gene unclear. Germline values: CDR1 GTSNPN, CDR2 SVGIG (reference sequence). Trimming pared 4 bases from V and 5 bases from J, leaving 17 bases between. CDR3 length: 14 amino acids. The CDR3 sequence is CAWNKINEETEAFF. For the CDR3, the DNA is TGTGCCTGGAATAAGATTAACGAGGAAACTGAAGCTTTCTTT.

The CDR3 region is CARRQGIEQYF. Written as DNA, the CDR3 is TGTGCCCGTCGACAGGGGATCGAGCAGTACTTC. The V and J genes are TRBV5-4 and TRBJ2-7, with 8 bases fitting TRBD1. Germline V gene data show CDR1 as SGHNT and CDR2 as YYREEE (reference sequence). V was pared by 10 bases and J by 6 bases, with 6 bases of the junction left unmatched. The CDR3 runs to 11 residues.

The rearrangement joins TRBV5-5 to TRBJ2-7, with D perhaps matching TRBD1 (5 bases). The CDR3 sequence is 14 residues long. The germline V and J ends were trimmed by 3 bases and 4 bases, with 14 bases remaining between them. Per germline, CDR1 SGHKS and CDR2 YYEKEE (reference sequence). In DNA form, the CDR3 reads TGTGCCAGCAGCTCGACAGTAGGGCAATACGAGCAGTACTTC. It specifies CASSSTVGQYEQYF.

This chain joins TRBV28 and TRBJ1-2, with TRBD1 matching 9 bases. V lost 4 bases and J lost 5; bases outside the gene matches: 5. Germline CDR1 reads MDHEN; CDR2 reads SYDVKM. The CDR3 spans 14 residues. The CDR3 protein is CASSSTGTGYGYTF. The CDR3 coding sequence is TGTGCCAGCAGTTCCACCGGGACAGGGTATGGCTACACCTTC.

The CDR3 DNA reads as TGTGCCAGCAGCGTTCAGGGGGCGCGGGGCACAGATACGCAGTATTTT. It encodes CASSVQGARGTDTQYF. The rearrangement links TRBV28 to TRBJ2-3; 8 nucleotides match TRBD1. The junction had 9 bases not matched to a gene; V was cut back by 6 bases and J by 1 base. The germline V gene has CDR1 MDHEN and CDR2 SYDVKM. The CDR3 is 16 residues long.

The J gene is TRBJ1-2, the V gene TRBV18; 9 bases are shared with TRBD1. This CDR3 has 18 residues. The ends lost 3 bases at V and 1 base at J; junction bases unmatched: 12. The germline V gene has CDR1 KGHSH and CDR2 LQKENI. The CDR3 bases are TGTGCCAGCTCACCCCTGACAGGGGGTGGAGAGATTAACTATGGCTACACCTTC. Translation: CASSPLTGGGEINYGYTF.

This sequence joins TRBV6-5 and TRBJ2-1, with TRBD1 matching 9 bases. Germline assignment: CDR1 MNHEY and CDR2 SVGAGI. The ends lost 7 bases at V and 0 bases at J; junction bases unmatched: 4. The CDR3 consists of 15 residues. The CDR3 is CASTKDRGSYNEQFF. CDR3 nucleotides: TGTGCCAGCACAAAGGACAGGGGCTCCTACAATGAGCAGTTCTTC.

The rearrangement links TRBV5-1 to TRBJ2-3, with a tentative D call TRBD2 (5 bases). Germline V gives CDR1 SGHRS, CDR2 YFSETQ. The CDR3 contains 14 residues. V was shortened by 2 bases and J by 2 bases, with 9 bases between the two germline ends. The CDR3: CASSFRRLTDTQYF. The CDR3 bases are TGCGCCAGCAGCTTCCGGAGGCTCACAGATACGCAGTATTTT.

The V gene is TRBV5-4, the J gene TRBJ2-3; TRBD2 matches at 15 bases. J gave up 1 base and V 4 bases, and 7 bases lay outside the gene matches. Per the germline V gene, CDR1 is SGHNT and CDR2 is YYREEE (reference sequence). The CDR3 runs to 18 residues. CDR3 in amino acids: CASSVPGLAGGGTDTQYF. In DNA, the CDR3 is TGTGCCAGCAGCGTACCGGGACTAGCGGGGGGAGGCACAGATACGCAGTATTTT.

The V and J genes are TRBV4-1 and TRBJ1-1; unclear D gene. From germline, CDR1 is MGHRA and CDR2 YSYEKL. The CDR3 is 13 amino acids. The V end was cut by 10 bases, the J end by 2 bases, with 14 bases between. DNA for the CDR3: TGCGCCACCTCGAGTAATATTAACACTGAAGCTTTCTTT. Protein product: CATSSNINTEAFF.

This chain uses TRBV5-1 with TRBJ2-7, with 10 positions matching TRBD1. Germline-derived CDR1 and CDR2 are SGHRS and YFSETQ. V was pared by 4 bases and J by 6 bases, with 10 bases of the junction left unmatched. The CDR3 contains 15 residues. CDR3 sequence (DNA): TGCGCCAGCAGCCTTGGGACAGGGGAACTCGGCGAGCAGTACTTC. This encodes CASSLGTGELGEQYF.

The rearrangement links TRBV4-2 to TRBJ1-1, with D perhaps matching TRBD1 (6 bases). Germline assignment: CDR1 LGHNA and CDR2 YNFKEQ. Trimming took off 3 bases at V and 4 bases at J, with 15 bases between the two ends. The CDR3 is 15 amino acids. The CDR3 sequence is CASSQVTQGSTEAFF. The CDR3 region has the DNA TGTGCCAGCAGCCAGGTTACTCAGGGGAGCACTGAAGCTTTCTTT.

The chain uses TRBV7-2 and TRBJ2-1, with 7 bases fitting TRBD2. The CDR3 spans 15 residues. The ends lost 5 bases at V and 2 bases at J; junction bases unmatched: 6. Germline CDR1 and CDR2: SGHTA and FQGNSA. CDR3: CASSPQRGAYNEQFF. The CDR3 nucleotides are TGTGCCAGCAGCCCGCAGCGGGGCGCCTACAATGAGCAGTTCTTC.